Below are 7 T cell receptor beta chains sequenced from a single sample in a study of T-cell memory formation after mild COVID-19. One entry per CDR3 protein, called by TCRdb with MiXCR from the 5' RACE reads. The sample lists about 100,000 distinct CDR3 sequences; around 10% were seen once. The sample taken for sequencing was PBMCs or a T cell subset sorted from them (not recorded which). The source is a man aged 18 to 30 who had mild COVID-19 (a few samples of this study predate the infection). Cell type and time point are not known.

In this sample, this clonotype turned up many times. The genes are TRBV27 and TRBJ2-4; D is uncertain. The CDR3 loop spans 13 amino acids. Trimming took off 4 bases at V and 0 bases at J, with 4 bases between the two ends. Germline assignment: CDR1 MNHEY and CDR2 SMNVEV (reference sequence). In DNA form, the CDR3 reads TGTGCCAGCAGTTCGATAGCCAAAAACATTCAGTACTTC. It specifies CASSSIAKNIQYF.

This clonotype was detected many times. The CDR3, as DNA: TGCGCCAGCAGGTGGGACGGAAGAAATCAGCCCCAGCATTTT. The encoded protein is CASRWDGRNQPQHF. The V call is TRBV23-1, the J call TRBJ1-5, with D possibly being TRBD1 (5 bases). TRBV23-1 is assigned to the ORF class and has an uncertain function. Trimming stripped 6 bases from V and 4 bases from J, with 13 bases between. The CDR3 contains 14 residues.

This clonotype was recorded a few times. CDR3 nucleotide sequence: TGTGCCAGCAGCTTTGGGACAGGGGCCCCTTATGGCTACACCTTC. Protein product: CASSFGTGAPYGYTF. This chain connects TRBV11-2 to TRBJ1-2; 10 bases map to TRBD1. The CDR3 has 15 amino acids. The V gene end was trimmed by 3 bases and the J gene end by 5 bases; junction bases not matched to a gene: 6. CDR1 is SGHAT, CDR2 FQNNGV, per germline.

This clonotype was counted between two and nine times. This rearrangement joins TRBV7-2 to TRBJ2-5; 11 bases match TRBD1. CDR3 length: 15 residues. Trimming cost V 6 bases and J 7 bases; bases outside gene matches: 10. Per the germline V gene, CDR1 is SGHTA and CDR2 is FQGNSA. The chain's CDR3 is CASSFRPGTGGTQYF. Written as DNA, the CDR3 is TGTGCCAGCAGTTTCCGGCCGGGGACAGGGGGGACCCAGTACTTC.

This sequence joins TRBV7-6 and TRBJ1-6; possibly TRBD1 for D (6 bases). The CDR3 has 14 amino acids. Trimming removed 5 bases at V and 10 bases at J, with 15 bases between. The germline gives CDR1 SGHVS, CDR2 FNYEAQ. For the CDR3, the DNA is TGTGCCAGCAGCCGTGGGGGGCAATCCTCACCCCTCCACTTT. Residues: CASSRGGQSSPLHF.

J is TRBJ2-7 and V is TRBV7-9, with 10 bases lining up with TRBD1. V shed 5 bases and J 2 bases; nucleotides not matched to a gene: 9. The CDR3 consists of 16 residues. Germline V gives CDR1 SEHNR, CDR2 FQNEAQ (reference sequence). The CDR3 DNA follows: TGTGCCAGCAGCGACACCGCCGGGACAGGGGCCTACGAGCAGTACTTC. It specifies CASSDTAGTGAYEQYF.

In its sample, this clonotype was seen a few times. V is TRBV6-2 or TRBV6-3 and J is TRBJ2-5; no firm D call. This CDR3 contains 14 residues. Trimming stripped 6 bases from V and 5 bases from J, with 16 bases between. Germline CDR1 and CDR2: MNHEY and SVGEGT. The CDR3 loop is CASSPPGQWETQYF. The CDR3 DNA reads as TGTGCCAGCAGCCCGCCGGGCCAGTGGGAGACCCAGTACTTC.